This paragraph covers one T cell receptor beta chain sequence. The data originate from a study of immune characterization of retroperitoneal liposarcoma. TCRdb re-called the PCR reads through MiXCR, storing one row per CDR3 protein. The data contain more than 15,000 distinct CDR3 sequences, under 45% of them singletons. Material for sequencing was blood. This sequence was found in a male donor with retroperitoneal liposarcoma.

This CDR3 reads CASSELRANHGYTF. CDR3 nucleotide sequence: TGCGCCAGCAGTGAATTGCGGGCAAACCATGGCTACACCTTC. V is TRBV10-2 and J is TRBJ1-2; D remains unclear. Trimming removed 3 bases from V and 6 bases from J, with 14 bases in between. The length of the CDR3 is 14 residues. Per germline, CDR1 WSHSY and CDR2 SAAADI.